One sample yielded the 21 T cell receptor beta chains listed below, sequenced in a study of response to subunit inactivated influenza vaccine. TCRdb reprocessed the RT-PCR reads with MiXCR, giving one entry per CDR3 protein. The table lists about 800,000 distinct CDR3 sequences, 21% of them singletons. The starting material was PBMCs from blood, obtained around 5 days after vaccination. Receptors originate from a man aged 45 to 65 who received an inactivated influenza vaccine.

This clonotype was seen more than once but under ten times. The chain has TRBV20-1 and TRBJ2-7; D is perhaps TRBD1 or TRBD2 (6 bases each). This CDR3 has 14 residues. Germline V gene lookup returns CDR1 DFQATT and CDR2 SNEGSKA (reference sequence). The V end lost 1 base, the J end lost 2 bases, and 12 bases lay between the germline ends. The CDR3 protein is CSARAGARTYEQYF. For the CDR3, the DNA is TGCAGTGCTAGAGCGGGGGCTCGAACCTACGAGCAGTACTTC.

The rearrangement uses TRBV20-1 and TRBJ2-7; either TRBD1 or TRBD2 may supply D (5 bases each). The CDR3 length is 13 residues. The V end lost 3 bases, the J end lost 1 base, and 10 bases lay between the germline ends. CDR1 and CDR2 from the germline V gene are DFQATT and SNEGSKA (reference sequence). As DNA, the CDR3 is TGCAGTGCTAGGGGACCCGATTCCTACGAGCAGTACTTC. It specifies CSARGPDSYEQYF.

This clonotype was counted between two and nine times. The chain has TRBV12-3 or TRBV12-4 and TRBJ1-2; D is ambiguous. Trimming removed 6 bases at V and 2 bases at J, with 7 bases between. This CDR3 is 12 amino acids long. CDR3 protein: CASRPANYGYTF. CDR3 DNA sequence: TGTGCCAGCAGACCAGCAAACTATGGCTACACCTTC.

The sample holds a few counts of this clonotype. The genes are TRBV7-9 and TRBJ2-7, with D perhaps matching TRBD1 (6 bases). The V gene lost 2 bases and the J gene lost 2 bases, with 13 bases spanning the gap. Germline values: CDR1 SEHNR, CDR2 FQNEAQ (reference sequence). The CDR3 is 15 amino acids. CDR3 amino acids: CASSLLWGPTYEQYF. CDR3 bases: TGTGCCAGCAGCTTATTATGGGGGCCTACCTACGAGCAGTACTTC.

J is TRBJ2-5 and V is TRBV12-3 or TRBV12-4; D is perhaps TRBD1 (6 bases). This CDR3 comprises 15 residues. Trimming removed 5 bases from V and 4 bases from J, with 17 bases in between. The CDR3: CASSPGALGLETQYF. The CDR3 DNA reads as TGTGCCAGCAGTCCAGGGGCGCTCGGGTTAGAGACCCAGTACTTC.

The CDR3 coding sequence is TGTGCCAGCAGCTTAGAAGGCGTAGGGAGCTACGAGCAGTACTTC. This codes for CASSLEGVGSYEQYF. The chain couples TRBV7-9 to TRBJ2-7; a weak D match, TRBD2 (5 bases). The ends were cut back, 1 base at V and 3 bases at J, with 13 bases in the middle. The length of the CDR3 is 15 residues. The germline gives CDR1 SEHNR, CDR2 FQNEAQ (reference sequence). The whole variable domain, filled in from reference TRBV7-9 and TRBJ2-7, reads DTGVSQNPRHKITKRGQNVTFRCDPISEHNRLYWYRQTLGQGPEFLTYFQNEAQLEKSRLLSDRFSAERPKGSFSTLEIQRTEQGDSAMYLCASSLEGVGSYEQYFGPGTRLTVT.

CDR3 region: CSASQGTYGYTF. The CDR3 coding sequence is TGCAGTGCTAGCCAGGGCACCTATGGCTACACCTTC. This chain links TRBV20-1 with TRBJ1-2, with D perhaps TRBD1 (5 bases). Germline CDR1 DFQATT, CDR2 SNEGSKA (reference sequence). The CDR3 has 12 residues. V was cut by 3 bases and J by 4 bases, with 9 bases left in between.

This chain links TRBV7-9 with TRBJ2-2; the D gene is possibly TRBD2 (5 bases). The CDR3 sequence is 15 residues long. The germline V gene encodes CDR1 SEHNR and CDR2 FQNEAQ (reference sequence). Trimming stripped 4 bases from V and 1 base from J, with 10 bases between. The CDR3 here is CASSSYTRNTGELFF. CDR3 nucleotides: TGTGCCAGCAGCTCGTATACTAGGAACACCGGGGAGCTGTTTTTT.

This clonotype was seen ten or more times. The genes are TRBV7-3 and TRBJ2-1; no firm D call. The CDR3 is 12 residues long. Trimming left V 2 bases short and J 9 bases short, with 8 bases between. The germline V gene encodes CDR1 SGHTA and CDR2 FQGTGA. CDR3 in amino acids: CASSLGPGEQFF. Written as DNA, the CDR3 is TGTGCCAGCAGCTTAGGGCCCGGTGAGCAGTTCTTC.

This clonotype was observed a few times. This rearrangement joins TRBV5-1 to TRBJ1-1; D is perhaps TRBD1 (5 bases). Germline CDR1 is SGHRS and CDR2 is YFSETQ. The germline V and J ends were trimmed by 4 bases and 1 base, with 17 bases remaining between them. CDR3 size: 16 residues. DNA for the CDR3: TGCGCCAGCAGCCCGGAGGAGGGGCGGAGGAACACTGAAGCTTTCTTT. Its protein product is CASSPEEGRRNTEAFF.

The rearrangement links TRBV7-3 to TRBJ2-1; 15 nucleotides match TRBD2. Germline CDR1 is SGHTA and CDR2 is FQGTGA. The J segment lost 8 bases and the V segment lost 5 bases, leaving 16 bases of the junction unmatched. There are 19 residues in the CDR3. The CDR3 sequence: CASSGQSRTSGRAGDEQFF. In DNA, the CDR3 is TGTGCCAGCAGCGGTCAATCGAGGACTAGCGGGAGGGCCGGGGATGAGCAGTTCTTC.

This clonotype showed up just a few times. The CDR3: CASSVVGSSGNRNEQFF. The CDR3 bases are TGTGCCAGCAGCGTAGTGGGTTCCAGCGGGAACCGCAATGAGCAGTTCTTC. The genes are TRBV9 and TRBJ2-1, with TRBD2 matching 7 bases. In germline, CDR1 is SGDLS, CDR2 YYNGEE. This CDR3 has 17 residues. Trimming cost V 0 bases and J 6 bases; bases outside gene matches: 12.

This clonotype was counted only a few times. The chain recombines TRBV7-9 with TRBJ2-7; D unresolved. V lost 5 bases and J 6 bases, leaving 20 bases between the germline ends. Germline V CDR1 and CDR2: SEHNR, FQNEAQ (reference sequence). CDR3 length: 15 amino acids. The chain's CDR3 is CASSPLISDGPEQYF. The CDR3 nucleotides are TGTGCCAGCAGCCCGCTGATCTCGGACGGACCCGAGCAGTACTTC.

This clonotype was observed a few times. The V gene is TRBV15, the J gene TRBJ2-7; TRBD2 is a possible D gene (5 bases). Germline CDR1 and CDR2: LNHNV and YYDKDF (reference sequence). The CDR3 has 14 amino acids. V was shortened by 0 bases and J by 5 bases, with 11 bases between the two germline ends. The CDR3 DNA reads as TGTGCCACCAGCAGAGATAGCACCGGGGACGAGCAGTACTTC. This gives the protein CATSRDSTGDEQYF.

The table lists this clonotype with a few counts. The V and J genes are TRBV10-3 and TRBJ1-2; 7 bases are shared with TRBD1. Germline CDR1 and CDR2: ENHRY and SYGVKD. This CDR3 contains 15 residues. After removal of 4 bases from V and 5 bases from J, the junction contained 10 bases not matched to a gene. CDR3 bases: TGTGCCATCAGTGGAGGACAGGCGAACACTTATGGCTACACCTTC. Encoded protein: CAISGGQANTYGYTF.

This rearrangement joins TRBV30 to TRBJ2-2, with D tentatively TRBD2 (6 bases). CDR3 length equals 15 residues. Germline assignment: CDR1 GTSNPN and CDR2 SVGIG (reference sequence). V dropped 4 bases and J dropped 0 bases, with 12 bases sitting between them. As DNA, the CDR3 is TGTGCCTGGACCCGGGACTTCTCGAACACCGGGGAGCTGTTTTTT. Its translation: CAWTRDFSNTGELFF.

This clonotype was counted between two and nine times. The chain couples TRBV3-1 to TRBJ1-3; D unresolved. Trimming took off 1 base at V and 1 base at J, with 11 bases between the two ends. This CDR3 region has 16 residues. CDR1 and CDR2 from the germline V gene are LGHDT and YNNKEL (reference sequence). The CDR3 region has the DNA TGTGCCAGCAGCCAAGTACTTCGGGGTTCTGGAAACACCATATATTTT. This codes for CASSQVLRGSGNTIYF.

This clonotype was seen many times. The chain uses TRBV29-1 and TRBJ2-5; D gene ambiguous. Germline V gene data show CDR1 as SQVTM and CDR2 as ANQGSEA. V was trimmed by 4 bases and J by 4 bases, leaving 13 bases between them. CDR3 length equals 13 residues. The CDR3 loop is CSVGGSSPETQYF. The CDR3 DNA sequence: TGCAGCGTTGGCGGCAGCTCGCCAGAGACCCAGTACTTC.

Ten or more counts support this clonotype. The chain carries TRBV7-6 and TRBJ1-2, with D possibly being TRBD1 (5 bases). Trimming stripped 10 bases from V and 4 bases from J, with 10 bases between. Germline V lookup: CDR1 SGHVS, CDR2 FNYEAQ. The CDR3 is 11 residues long. CDR3 in amino acids: CAIGGAYGYTF. The CDR3 DNA reads as TGTGCCATTGGGGGTGCCTATGGCTACACCTTC.

The chain joins TRBV2 to TRBJ2-1; 7 bases align to TRBD1. Germline-derived CDR1 and CDR2 are SNHLY and FYNNEI. The CDR3 covers 15 residues. The junction had 4 bases not matched to a gene; V was cut back by 4 bases and J by 1 base. This CDR3 is CASSGQGNSYNEQFF. In DNA, the CDR3 is TGTGCCAGCAGTGGACAGGGTAATTCCTACAATGAGCAGTTCTTC.

This clonotype was detected a few times. This chain links TRBV6-2 or TRBV6-3 with TRBJ1-1; D gene unclear. Per the germline V gene, CDR1 is MNHEY and CDR2 is SVGEGT. This CDR3 has 15 residues. Trimming took off 2 bases at V and 0 bases at J, with 10 bases between the two ends. CDR3 region: CASSYAGFMNTEAFF. Here the CDR3 DNA reads TGTGCCAGCAGTTACGCAGGCTTTATGAACACTGAAGCTTTCTTT.